The next 26 T cell receptor beta chains were all read from a single sample in a study of CD8 T cells in ankylosing spondylitis. Study-level results: What seemed typical of ankylosing spondylitis blood was a TCR beta motif built from about eight highly homologous variants.

TCRdb used MiXCR to reprocess the 5' RACE reads, holding one entry per CDR3 protein. The table has about 540,000 distinct CDR3 sequences, more than 9.5% seen once. Their antigens are not known. Sequencing was performed on blood, either unsorted or a sorted T cell fraction (not recorded which). The origin of the receptors is a male donor with ankylosing spondylitis.

The chain couples TRBV5-1 to TRBJ1-2, with 8 positions matching TRBD1. The germline CDR1 and CDR2 sequences are SGHRS and YFSETQ. Trimming at V came to 4 bases and at J to 2 bases, leaving 7 bases not matched to a gene. The CDR3 sequence is 15 residues long. For the CDR3, the DNA is TGCGCCAGCAGCCCCGGACAGGGAGAGAACTATGGCTACACCTTC. Protein: CASSPGQGENYGYTF.

This clonotype has more than one count but fewer than ten. The rearrangement uses TRBV5-1 and TRBJ2-7; D not resolved. The CDR3 is made up of 13 amino acids. V was clipped by 3 bases and J by 5 bases, with 12 bases between them. Germline-derived CDR1 and CDR2 are SGHRS and YFSETQ. The CDR3 sequence: CASSSTRGDEQYF. CDR3 nucleotides: TGCGCCAGCAGCTCAACTCGAGGAGACGAGCAGTACTTC.

The chain links TRBV7-9 to TRBJ2-7, with D possibly matching TRBD1 (5 bases). Germline lookup yields CDR1 SEHNR and CDR2 FQNEAQ (reference sequence). CDR3 size: 14 residues. With 1 base removed from V and 4 bases from J, the gap between germline ends came to 11 bases. CDR3 loop: CASSLGYPGYEQYF. CDR3 in DNA: TGTGCCAGCAGCTTAGGGTACCCAGGGTACGAGCAGTACTTC.

V usage is TRBV25-1 and J usage is TRBJ2-1, with 7 bases lining up with TRBD1. Germline CDR1 reads MGHDK; CDR2 reads SYGVNS. This CDR3 has 13 residues. Unmatched junction bases numbered 7, after V lost 5 bases and J lost 9 bases. The CDR3 bases are TGTGCCAGCAGTCGGAGAGGGGGCACTGAGCAGTTCTTC. It specifies CASSRRGGTEQFF.

This clonotype has a count of ten or more. This chain links TRBV7-9 with TRBJ2-5; D is ambiguous. The CDR3 contains 14 residues. The germline gives CDR1 SEHNR, CDR2 FQNEAQ (reference sequence). Trimming took 1 base from V and 2 from J, leaving 8 bases between them. The CDR3, as DNA: TGTGCCAGCAGCTTAGTCAGAGATCAAGAGACCCAGTACTTC. Its protein is CASSLVRDQETQYF.

The rearrangement uses TRBV12-3 or TRBV12-4 and TRBJ2-1, with D maybe TRBD1 (6 bases). Trimming removed 6 bases at V and 3 bases at J, with 15 bases between. CDR3 size: 15 residues. CDR3 DNA sequence: TGTGCCAGCAGCCCCCGGGACAAAAGCTACAATGAGCAGTTCTTC. This encodes CASSPRDKSYNEQFF.

This chain links TRBV30 with TRBJ2-2, with D possibly TRBD2 on 6 matching bases. The length of the CDR3 is 13 residues. Germline V gives CDR1 GTSNPN, CDR2 SVGIG (reference sequence). The ends were cut back, 8 bases at V and 1 base at J, with 11 bases in the middle. CDR3 in amino acids: CAARRGNTGELFF. CDR3 nucleotide sequence: TGTGCCGCAAGGCGGGGGAACACCGGGGAGCTGTTTTTT.

This chain links TRBV12-3 or TRBV12-4 with TRBJ2-7; D unresolved. The CDR3 has 15 residues. V shed 2 bases and J shed 2 bases, with 13 bases lying between them. CDR3 coding DNA: TGTGCCAGCAGTTTAACGGCGCCGTCCCCCTACGAGCAGTACTTC. This encodes CASSLTAPSPYEQYF.

Ten or more counts support this clonotype. The rearrangement joins TRBV5-6 to TRBJ2-2; D unclear. The V end was cut by 1 base, the J end by 8 bases, with 6 bases between. This CDR3 contains 12 residues. Germline V gene lookup returns CDR1 SGHDT and CDR2 YYEEEE. CDR3 nucleotides: TGTGCCAGCAGCTTGAATGTAGGGGAGCTGTTTTTT. Translation: CASSLNVGELFF. The full variable domain, rest sourced from reference TRBV5-6 and TRBJ2-2, is DAGVTQSPTHLIKTRGQQVTLRCSPKSGHDTVSWYQQALGQGPQFIFQYYEEEERQRGNFPDRFSGHQFPNYSSELNVNALLLGDSALYLCASSLNVGELFFGEGSRLTVL.

This clonotype was detected only a few times. CDR3 sequence: CASSSLDAYGYTF. Here the CDR3 DNA reads TGTGCCAGCAGCTCACTGGACGCTTATGGCTACACCTTC. This chain uses TRBV7-2 with TRBJ1-2; D call uncertain. This CDR3 contains 13 residues. Germline assignment: CDR1 SGHTA and CDR2 FQGNSA. V was clipped by 4 bases and J by 5 bases, with 11 bases between them. Full variable domain (rest looked up from reference TRBV7-2 and TRBJ1-2): GAGVSQSPSNKVTEKGKDVELRCDPISGHTALYWYRQSLGQGLEFLIYFQGNSAPDKSGLPSDRFSAERTGGSVSTLTIQRTQQEDSAVYLCASSSLDAYGYTFGSGTRLTVV.

The chain is built from TRBV4-2 and TRBJ2-5; perhaps TRBD2 as D (5 bases). CDR3 size: 15 residues. Per the germline V gene, CDR1 is LGHNA and CDR2 is YNFKEQ. V was cut by 1 base and J by 1 base, with 10 bases left in between. For the CDR3, the DNA is TGTGCCAGCAGCCAAGTAACGGGGTCCCAAGAGACCCAGTACTTC. Its protein is CASSQVTGSQETQYF.

The chain couples TRBV20-1 to TRBJ1-1, with TRBD1 matching over 9 bases. Germline CDR1 is DFQATT and CDR2 is SNEGSKA (reference sequence). The V gene end was trimmed by 6 bases and the J gene end by 5 bases; junction bases not matched to a gene: 7. The CDR3 sequence is 13 residues long. DNA of the CDR3: TGCAGTGCCCAAGGGGACAGGGTTACTGAAGCTTTCTTT. This gives the protein CSAQGDRVTEAFF.

V is TRBV5-1 and J is TRBJ2-3; TRBD2 matches 12 bases. Germline V lookup: CDR1 SGHRS, CDR2 YFSETQ. The CDR3 loop spans 21 amino acids. The V gene end was trimmed by 0 bases and the J gene end by 0 bases; junction bases not matched to a gene: 14. CDR3 sequence (DNA): TGCGCCAGCAGCTTGGCCGCAGGAGGGAGGACTAGCGGGACTAGCACAGATACGCAGTATTTT. This encodes CASSLAAGGRTSGTSTDTQYF.

This clonotype was observed a handful of times. V is TRBV2 and J is TRBJ2-7; 8 bases agree with TRBD2. Germline V gene sequence: CDR1 SNHLY, CDR2 FYNNEI. Trimming cost V 6 bases and J 5 bases; bases outside gene matches: 15. The CDR3 is 16 residues long. The DNA for the CDR3 is TGTGCCAGCAGGGGGGGCAGCGGGAGCATTACGAACGAGCAGTACTTC. Protein sequence: CASRGGSGSITNEQYF.

This clonotype was counted a few times. The CDR3 loop reads CASGWAGGSLETQYF. The CDR3 DNA follows: TGTGCTAGTGGTTGGGCAGGGGGATCATTGGAGACCCAGTACTTC. The rearrangement uses TRBV12-5 and TRBJ2-5, with 7 bases that match TRBD1. The CDR3 spans 15 residues. Germline V lookup: CDR1 LGHNT, CDR2 FRNRAP. Losses at the gene ends were 4 bases for V and 5 bases for J; bases not matched to a gene: 10. Drawing the rest from reference TRBV12-5 and TRBJ2-5, the complete variable domain is DARVTQTPRHKVTEMGQEVTMRCQPILGHNTVFWYRQTMMQGLELLAYFRNRAPLDDSGMPKDRFSAEMPDATLATLKIQPSEPRDSAVYFCASGWAGGSLETQYFGPGTRLLVL.

A few counts support this clonotype. The chain employs TRBV28 and TRBJ2-5; 8 positions match TRBD2. CDR1 is MDHEN, CDR2 SYDVKM, per germline. This CDR3 region has 15 residues. V shed 2 bases, J shed 4 bases, and the junction held 6 bases outside the gene matches. The CDR3 loop is CASSLITGGGETQYF. DNA of the CDR3: TGTGCCAGCAGTTTAATCACGGGAGGGGGAGAGACCCAGTACTTC.

This clonotype was counted many times. The V call is TRBV20-1, the J call TRBJ2-3; D is possibly TRBD2 (5 bases). V dropped 1 base and J dropped 1 base, with 18 bases sitting between them. Germline lookup yields CDR1 DFQATT and CDR2 SNEGSKA (reference sequence). The CDR3 has 17 residues. The CDR3 here is CSARGGGRSLRTDTQYF. Here the CDR3 DNA reads TGCAGTGCTAGAGGAGGCGGGCGGTCTCTCCGCACAGATACGCAGTATTTT.

J is TRBJ2-7 and V is TRBV7-6; 9 nucleotides match TRBD2. The CDR3 runs 16 residues. V was pared by 1 base and J by 4 bases, with 8 bases of the junction left unmatched. The germline CDR1 and CDR2 sequences are SGHVS and FNYEAQ. CDR3 DNA sequence: TGTGCCAGCAGCTTAGGGACTAGCGCCCCGTTTTACGAGCAGTACTTC. This sequence encodes CASSLGTSAPFYEQYF. Together with reference TRBV7-6 and TRBJ2-7, the CDR3 gives the full variable domain: GAGVSQSPRYKVTKRGQDVALRCDPISGHVSLYWYRQALGQGPEFLTYFNYEAQQDKSGLPNDRFSAERPEGSISTLTIQRTEQRDSAMYRCASSLGTSAPFYEQYFGPGTRLTVT.

This clonotype was counted between two and nine times. This sequence joins TRBV29-1 and TRBJ2-3; D unclear. V dropped 4 bases and J dropped 2 bases, with 7 bases sitting between them. Germline values: CDR1 SQVTM, CDR2 ANQGSEA. CDR3 size: 12 residues. The CDR3 DNA is TGCAGCGTTGTCGGCCTCACAGATACGCAGTATTTT. It encodes CSVVGLTDTQYF.

This clonotype appeared a few times. CDR3 in amino acids: CASSAQSFGEQFF. For the CDR3, the DNA is TGCGCCAGCAGCGCTCAGAGTTTCGGTGAGCAGTTCTTC. The J gene is TRBJ2-1, the V gene TRBV5-1; D remains unclear. CDR3 size: 13 residues. V was pared by 4 bases and J by 9 bases, with 14 bases between. CDR1 SGHRS and CDR2 YFSETQ come from the germline V gene.

This clonotype was observed a few times. The chain employs TRBV27 and TRBJ2-1; 9 nucleotides line up with TRBD2. V lost 2 bases to trimming and J lost 10 bases; unmatched junction nucleotides: 6. Looked up from germline, CDR1 is MNHEY and CDR2 is SMNVEV (reference sequence). The CDR3 is 14 amino acids. CDR3 protein: CASSLLAGNGEQFF. The CDR3 region has the DNA TGTGCCAGCAGTTTACTAGCGGGAAACGGAGAGCAGTTCTTC.

This clonotype was observed a few times. The rearrangement links TRBV12-3 or TRBV12-4 to TRBJ2-7; 9 bases map to TRBD2. The V segment lost 6 bases and the J segment 2 bases; nucleotides outside the gene matches: 8. CDR3 length: 15 residues. CDR3 in DNA: TGTGCCAGCAGCCCACGGCGGGAGGGAACCTACGAGCAGTACTTC. It translates to CASSPRREGTYEQYF.

In this sample, this clonotype turned up a few times. The chain carries TRBV11-3 and TRBJ2-1, with no clear D. Trimming shortened V by 5 bases and J by 4 bases, and 15 bases separated the two germline ends. CDR3 length: 15 residues. CDR1 and CDR2 (germline): SGHNT, YENEEA. DNA for the CDR3: TGTGCCAGCAGCCCCGACCCCGGGCTTTACAATGAGCAGTTCTTC. Amino acid sequence: CASSPDPGLYNEQFF.

The chain is built from TRBV7-8 and TRBJ2-7, with 8 bases lining up with TRBD1. Germline-derived CDR1 and CDR2 are SGHVS and FQNEAQ. Unmatched junction bases numbered 9, after V lost 5 bases and J lost 6 bases. CDR3 length equals 14 residues. As DNA, the CDR3 is TGTGCCAGCAGCAAAGGGCCGGACAGGGCCGAGCAGTACGTC. The encoded protein is CASSKGPDRAEQYV.

The chain recombines TRBV29-1 with TRBJ1-1, with 7 bases aligning to TRBD1. This CDR3 contains 14 residues. Germline V CDR1 and CDR2: SQVTM, ANQGSEA. The ends lost 3 bases at V and 5 bases at J; junction bases unmatched: 9. CDR3 protein: CSVDGVQGRTEAFF. Written as DNA, the CDR3 is TGCAGCGTTGATGGTGTACAGGGGAGGACTGAAGCTTTCTTT.

The gene calls are TRBV27 and TRBJ1-5; 9 bases agree with TRBD1. V gave up 4 bases and J gave up 9 bases; unmatched junction bases: 7. Germline CDR1 MNHEY, CDR2 SMNVEV (reference sequence). This CDR3 region has 14 residues. This CDR3 is CASSSGQGGTPQHF. CDR3 nucleotides: TGTGCCAGCAGTTCGGGACAGGGAGGAACGCCCCAGCATTTT.